The rows below give T cell receptor beta chains drawn from one sample of a study of beta chain features in type 1 diabetes. Produced via immunoSEQ multiplex PCR; TCRdb's table is partial and in-frame only. This table has about 160,000 clones, approximately 10% appearing once. Input material: central memory CD4+ T cells from blood. These receptors came from a man aged 25-45 years with type 1 diabetes. Each CDR3 is given with its conserved first and last residue. The D gene is left open where the match is weak. Some rows have no size entry. The others give once, few or many, or a class for an expanded clone.

TRBV20-1	-	few	TRBJ2-1	TGCAGTGCTACACCCGGGAGAAAGCAGTTCTTC	CSATPGRKQFF
TRBV4-2	TRBD2	few	TRBJ2-2	TGTGCCAGCAGCCAAGAGAGCGGGAGGGGCCCCGGGGAGCTGTTTTTT	CASSQESGRGPGELFF
TRBV30	TRBD2	-	TRBJ2-1	TGTGCCTGGGCACGGGGAGGGGCAAACAATGAGCAGTTCTTC	CAWARGGANNEQFF
TRBV7-2	TRBD2	-	TRBJ2-2	TGTGCCAGCAGCCTGACTAGCGGGAGAGAGGGGGAGCTGTTTTTT	CASSLTSGREGELFF
TRBV18	TRBD1	few	TRBJ1-1	TGTGCCAGCTCCCCGGGACAGTGGCTACGAACTGAAGCTTTCTTT	CASSPGQWLRTEAFF
TRBV2	TRBD1	-	TRBJ1-1	TGTGCCAGCAACCCGACAGGGGGGGAAGCTTTCTTT	CASNPTGGEAFF
TRBV28	TRBD2	few	TRBJ2-2	TGTGCCAGCAGTCCCCTTGGCGGGAGAAGGACCGGGGAGCTGTTTTTT	CASSPLGGRRTGELFF
TRBV2	TRBD1	-	TRBJ2-5	TGTGCCAGCAGCCTCACAGGGGTGGGGACGGAGACCCAGTACTTC	CASSLTGVGTETQYF
TRBV4-3	-	-	TRBJ1-1	TGCGCCAGCCCATCCAGGGTAGTTCGGAACACTGAAGCTTTCTTT	CASPSRVVRNTEAFF
TRBV28	TRBD1	few	TRBJ2-7	TGTGCCAGCAGGCCGGGACAGACCTACGAGCAGTACTTC	CASRPGQTYEQYF
TRBV5-4	-	-	TRBJ2-6	TGTGCCAGCAGCTCAGGGTCTGGGGCCAACGTCCTGACTTTC	CASSSGSGANVLTF
TRBV9	-	-	TRBJ1-3	TGTGCCAGCAGCGTAGAGCCTTCTGGAAACACCATATATTTT	CASSVEPSGNTIYF
TRBV6-1	-	-	TRBJ2-7	TGTGCCAGCCGTTTATACAGCTACGAGCAGTACTTC	CASRLYSYEQYF
TRBV19	-	-	TRBJ1-1	TGTGCCAGCAGACAGGTGATGGGGGCTCAAGCTTTCTTT	CASRQVMGAQAFF
TRBV5-1	TRBD2	-	TRBJ2-1	TGCGCCAGCAGCTTGGCCGTAGCGGGTTACAATGAGCAGTTCTTC	CASSLAVAGYNEQFF
TRBV28	TRBD1	-	TRBJ2-7	TGTGCCAGCAGTTCCCGGGACAGCTACGAGCAGTACTTC	CASSSRDSYEQYF
TRBV30	TRBD2	-	TRBJ2-7	TGTGCCTGGAGTGTCACGGGAGGCTCGTCCTACGAGCAGTACTTC	CAWSVTGGSSYEQYF
TRBV28	TRBD1	few	TRBJ2-2	TGTGCCAGCAGTTTATGGGGAGACAGGGGCAGGACCGGGGAGCTGTTTTTT	CASSLWGDRGRTGELFF
TRBV5-1	-	few	TRBJ1-5	TGCGCCAGCAGCTTGGACGGGGGGAATCAGCCCCAGCATTTT	CASSLDGGNQPQHF
TRBV27	-	-	TRBJ2-5	TGTGCCAGCAGTCAGGGAGGAGAGACCCAGTACTTC	CASSQGGETQYF
TRBV28	-	-	TRBJ1-2	TGTGCCAGCAGTTCCCGGAGGGGCTACACCTTC	CASSSRRGYTF
TRBV18	TRBD1	few	TRBJ1-1	TGTGCCAGCTCACCCGGACAGGGCACTGAAGCTTTCTTT	CASSPGQGTEAFF
TRBV28	TRBD2	-	TRBJ2-3	TGTGCCAGCAGACTAGCGGTTAGCACAGATACGCAGTATTTT	CASRLAVSTDTQYF
TRBV30	TRBD1	few	TRBJ2-7	TGTGCCTGGAGTTTAAGGACAGGGTACGAGCAGTACTTC	CAWSLRTGYEQYF
TRBV11-2	-	few	TRBJ1-3	TGTGCCAGCAGCTTACCGGGGATCCTCTCTGGAAACACCATATATTTT	CASSLPGILSGNTIYF
TRBV4-1	TRBD2	few	TRBJ2-3	TGCGCCAGCAGCCCCACGCCAGGGAGGGCGAGCACAGATACGCAGTATTTT	CASSPTPGRASTDTQYF